What follows describes a single T cell receptor beta chain. This receptor's antigen is unknown. Base qualities are not at hand, and no much larger clone is one base apart. This specimen comes from a study of Ad26.COV2.S vaccination and SARS-CoV-2 variants (dated by TCRdb to the early 2020s). About the full investigation: Donors in the vaccine arm were drawn from COV1001, a phase I-IIa trial of Ad26.COV2.S in healthy adults that was multicentre, randomized, double-blind and placebo-controlled. Ad26.COV2.S was given intramuscularly at 5x10^10 or 1x10^11 viral particles, as a single shot or as two shots 56 days apart. Sequencing of the TCRbeta repertoire served to evaluate the specificity and breadth of SARS-CoV-2-reactive T cell receptors following Ad26.COV2.S vaccination. The TCR-sequenced set comprised around 30 samples: some 20 Ad26.COV2.S vaccine recipients, 5 placebo recipients and 8 SARS-CoV-2 convalescent individuals. Participants in the trial were split at random into five groups of five each, receiving low-dose or high-dose Ad26.COV2.S once or twice, or else placebo on both occasions. Investigators remained blinded to trial group allocation during experiments and outcome assessment.

Study-level results and caveats: After vaccination, substantial breadth of spike-specific CD8+ and CD4+ T cell responses was reported. It was noted by the authors that total T cell responses may have been underestimated by the TCR breadth and depth analyses. Vaccine and placebo recipients had similar non-spike TCR breadth, a finding consistent with the vaccine containing only spike. Higher spike-specific TCR breadth was observed in Ad26.COV2.S recipients than in placebo recipients (P = 0.0014). The study lacked the statistical power to compare responses across vaccine doses or regimens.

The immunoSEQ Assay was used to sequence TCRbeta CDR3 regions. After extraction, genomic DNA underwent amplification by bias-controlled multiplex PCR, followed by high-throughput sequencing. From the authors' description of their analysis: To quantify the absolute abundance of each unique TCRbeta CDR3 region, sequences were collapsed and filtered. T cell fraction was estimated by normalization of TCRbeta template counts to usable DNA, with usable DNA being measured through amplification of reference genes present in all nucleated cells. Repertoire TCRs were annotated as SARS-CoV-2-specific by exact matching of V gene, CDR3 amino acid sequence and J gene to a known reactive TCR set. MIRA supplied the reference SARS-CoV-2 TCR set, which was filtered for enrichment in COVID-19-positive ImmuneCODE repertoires so that public or cross-reactive TCRs were removed. Using the MIRA antigens, annotated TCRs were further analysed by specific ORF or by position within an ORF. Breadth was defined as the number of annotated unique rearrangements divided by the total number of unique productive rearrangements, and depth was defined as the summed frequency of the annotated unique rearrangements. Two-sided Wilcoxon rank-sum tests were used to compare TCR breadth between groups. TCRdb retrieved this table from immuneACCESS and kept in-frame rearrangements only. Not all clones are present; in checked studies, unresolved V genes account for under half, and no reason is known for the remainder. Clone size and the V and J calls come from that table; the DNA yielded D and trimming. The table for this sample lists around 450,000 clones; 80% to 95% of them were counted only once. The ten biggest clones cover roughly an eighth of the sample.

V gives up 4 bases and J gives up 3 bases, and the segment between their germline ends measures 6 bases. For CDR1 and CDR2, the germline V gene lists SGHAT and FQNNGV. There are 12 amino acids in the CDR3, from cysteine to phenylalanine inclusive. Kept here is only the CDR3 DNA, which spans 36 bases and is read in frame from base 1. What this sample's treatment or condition label stands for: around 19 received Ad26.COV2.S at low or high dose, single or two shots; 5 received placebo; per-sample allocation not given. Repertoires of vaccine and placebo recipients were sequenced from samples collected on day 63 after the first injection. Cohort 1b enrolled 25 to 30 adults aged 18-55 years at a single site in Boston, USA, between 29 July and 7 August 2020. Ad26.COV2.S was a replication-incompetent adenovirus type 26 vector that expressed a prefusion-stabilized SARS-CoV-2 spike protein derived from the original Wuhan strain.

The sequences come from peripheral blood, collected in a trial of Ad26.COV2.S vaccine versus placebo. The sequence joins TRBV11-2 to TRBJ1-1, with the D gene not confidently named. This TCR derives from a person between 18 and 60 years old who received the Ad26.COV2.S COVID-19 vaccine or a placebo. The CDR3 loop reads CASSSIHTEAFF. The sequence in DNA is TGTGCCAGCAGCTCTATACACACTGAAGCTTTCTTT.